What follows are 15 T cell receptor beta chains derived from one specimen sequenced in a study of tissue T cells after allogeneic stem cell transplantation. TCRdb keeps only in-frame clones here, not all; method: immunoSEQ multiplex PCR. This table has about 3,000 clones, 48% appearing once. Time point: mouse harvest day 14 after allogeneic transplant. Tail vein injection delivered 10^7 T-cell-depleted bone marrow cells and 10^6 splenic CD5+ T cells. Sequenced input: lymph node tissue. These receptors came from a female BALB/c mouse given C57BL/6 T cells with graft-versus-host disease after an allogeneic hematopoietic cell transplant.

Note on this clone: The germline and genes are mouse ones. The sequence runs out 1 residue before the end of the CDR3; the remainder is reconstructed from the germline J gene. V usage is TRBV23 and J usage is TRBJ1-1; TRBD1 is the table's D call, not checked against the DNA. CDR3 length: 13 amino acids. CDR1 and CDR2 (germline): KGHTA, FQNQQP. CDR3 in amino acids: CSSSRGQNTEVFF. The CDR3 DNA, read in part, is TGCTCCAGCAGTAGGGGACAGAACACAGAAGTCTTC.

In regard to this clone: Mouse gene names and germline throughout. From the germline J gene comes the end of the CDR3, since the read stops 1 residue before it. The rearrangement links TRBV12-1 to TRBJ2-4; D may match TRBD1 or TRBD2 (5 bases each). This CDR3 has 13 residues. Germline V gene sequence: CDR1 SGHSN, CDR2 HYEKVE. V was trimmed by 0 bases and J by 5 bases, leaving 8 bases between them. The covered CDR3 bases are TGTGCCAGCTCTCTCGGGGGTGGAAACACCTTGTAC. This translates into CASSLGGGNTLY. The full CDR3 protein reads CASSLGGGNTLYF.

On this clone itself: Gene names denote mouse genes. The covered CDR3 bases are TGTGCCAGCAGCCAACAGGGGGCGGTCACCGGGCAGCTCTAC. Its protein product is CASSQQGAVTGQLY. The entire CDR3 protein reads CASSQQGAVTGQLYF. This chain joins TRBV2 and TRBJ2-2; 8 bases are a match to TRBD1. The read is 1 residue too short to cover the CDR3 end, so that end is filled in from the germline J gene. From germline, CDR1 is LGHNA and CDR2 YSYQKL. The CDR3 length is 15 residues. J gave up 4 bases and V 2 bases, and 3 bases lay outside the gene matches.

This clone has a single count. The gene names given are mouse names. The read falls 1 residue short of the CDR3 end, and the missing part is taken from the germline J gene. The rearrangement uses TRBV3 and TRBJ2-1; D not certain. V shed 1 base and J shed 1 base, with 5 bases lying between them. CDR1 SNHLY and CDR2 FYNGKV come from the germline V gene (reference sequence). The CDR3 length is 14 residues. CDR3 DNA (partial): TGTGCCAGCAGCTTAGGCACCAACTATGCTGAGCAGTTC. Translation: CASSLGTNYAEQF. The whole CDR3 protein is CASSLGTNYAEQFF.

In this sample, this clone is large. The listed genes are named as in mouse. The CDR3 loop is CASGGQPNQAPLF. The part of the CDR3 DNA that was read is TGTGCCAGCGGTGGACAACCCAACCAGGCTCCGCTT. The chain couples TRBV13-2 to TRBJ1-5; unclear D gene. Read data end 1 residue before the CDR3 end; the end is taken from the germline J gene. Germline CDR1 NNHNN, CDR2 SYGAGS (reference sequence). V was cut by 3 bases and J by 3 bases, with 7 bases left in between. The CDR3 has 13 amino acids.

In regard to this clone: Genes and germline are mouse. The CDR3 end is not reached by the read, which stops 1 residue before it; the germline J gene fills it in. The rearrangement joins TRBV3 to TRBJ1-1; 9 bases align to TRBD1. The CDR3 consists of 13 residues. In germline, CDR1 is SNHLY, CDR2 FYNGKV (reference sequence). The junction had 2 bases not matched to a gene; V was cut back by 1 base and J by 8 bases. The sequenced part of the CDR3 DNA is TGTGCCAGCAGCTTAGAGGGACAGGGTGAAGTCTTC. Protein product: CASSLEGQGEVF. The entire CDR3 reads CASSLEGQGEVFF. The whole variable domain, remainder taken from reference TRBV3 and TRBJ1-1, is GPKVLQIPSHQIIDMGQMVTLNCDPVSNHLYFYWYKQILGQQMEFLVNFYNGKVMEKSKLFKDQFSVERPDGSYFTLKIQPTALEDSAVYFCASSLEGQGEVFFGKGTRLTVV.

The sample holds a few counts of this clone. Gene names are mouse gene names. The read halts 1 residue ahead of the CDR3 end, with the missing end drawn from the germline J gene. This rearrangement joins TRBV12-2 to TRBJ2-7; the D gene is possibly TRBD1 (6 bases). Germline V gene data show CDR1 as SGHLS and CDR2 as HYDKME. The V end was cut by 3 bases, the J end by 4 bases, with 9 bases between. This CDR3 has 12 residues. CDR3 DNA, as far as it was read: TGTGCCAGCTCTGCCGACAGGTATGAACAGTAC. Translating it yields CASSADRYEQY. The full CDR3 is CASSADRYEQYF.

Points on this clone: Gene names follow the mouse nomenclature. The CDR3 goes on 1 residue after the read ends, and that part is filled in from the germline J gene. This chain joins TRBV4 and TRBJ1-1, with 8 positions matching TRBD1. The V and J ends lost 4 bases and 5 bases, in that order; junction bases with no gene match: 3. The CDR3 contains 13 residues. CDR1 LGHDT and CDR2 YNNKQL come from the germline V gene (reference sequence). The CDR3 spells CASSFGTGTEVFF. The DNA read from the CDR3 is TGTGCCAGCAGCTTCGGGACAGGAACAGAAGTCTTC.

A word on this clone: Gene names are mouse gene names. Read data end 1 residue before the CDR3 end; the end is taken from the germline J gene. The chain combines TRBV26 with TRBJ1-3, with TRBD1 matching over 8 bases. The germline CDR1 and CDR2 sequences are KGHPV and FQNQEV (reference sequence). With 6 bases clipped from V and 4 bases from J, the junction kept 5 bases outside the gene matches. This CDR3 spans 14 amino acids. CDR3 region: CASSPTGVGNTLYF. The part of the CDR3 DNA that was read is TGTGCCAGCAGCCCGACAGGGGTGGGAAATACGCTCTAT.

Concerning this clone: These gene names are mouse names. The read stops 1 residue short of the end of the CDR3; the missing end is completed from the germline J gene. The chain couples TRBV1 to TRBJ1-1; the D gene is possibly TRBD1 (5 bases). Trimming cost V 5 bases and J 3 bases, with 10 bases left between them. This CDR3 has 13 amino acids. Germline V gene sequence: CDR1 NSQYPW, CDR2 LRSPGD (reference sequence). CDR3 DNA (partial): TGCACCTGCAGTCCAGGAGGGGACACAGAAGTCTTC. This codes for CTCSPGGDTEVF. The entire CDR3 sequence reads CTCSPGGDTEVFF.

As concerns this clone: Mouse names are used for the genes. The read terminates 1 residue before the CDR3 end, so the remaining end is supplied by the germline J gene. V usage is TRBV12-2 and J usage is TRBJ2-3; 9 nucleotides align to TRBD2. Germline CDR1 is SGHLS and CDR2 is HYDKME. CDR3 length: 14 amino acids. The V segment lost 4 bases and the J segment 3 bases; nucleotides outside the gene matches: 4. CDR3 DNA, as far as it was read: TGTGCCAGCTCCCCTACTGGGGGGGCAGAAACGCTGTAT. It is translated as CASSPTGGAETLY. The whole CDR3 region reads CASSPTGGAETLYF.

As regards this clone: Mouse gene names apply. Read data end 1 residue before the CDR3 end; the end is taken from the germline J gene. This sequence joins TRBV19 and TRBJ1-3; 9 bases fit TRBD1. The CDR3 consists of 15 residues. Germline CDR1 FNHDT, CDR2 SITEND (reference sequence). V shed 2 bases and J 0 bases; nucleotides not matched to a gene: 0. The CDR3 here is CASSMTGGSGNTLYF. The covered CDR3 bases are TGTGCCAGCAGTATGACAGGGGGTTCTGGAAATACGCTCTAT.

The table lists this clone with a count of one. The genes and germline here are from mouse. The CDR3 end is not reached by the read, which stops 1 residue before it; the germline J gene fills it in. The J gene is TRBJ2-4, the V gene TRBV12-2, with 7 bases that match TRBD2. CDR1 and CDR2 (germline): SGHLS, HYDKME. After removal of 0 bases from V and 5 bases from J, the junction contained 4 bases not matched to a gene. This CDR3 is 14 amino acids long. The chain's CDR3 is CASSLELGVNTLYF. CDR3 DNA, as far as it was read: TGTGCCAGCTCTCTCGAGCTGGGGGTAAACACCTTGTAC. Looking up the rest from reference TRBV12-2 and TRBJ2-4 gives the full variable domain: NSGVVQSPRYIIKGKGERSILKCIPISGHLSVAWYQQTQGQELKFFIQHYDKMERDKGNLPSRFSVQQFDDYHSEMNMSALELEDSAVYFCASSLELGVNTLYFGAGTRLSVL.

The table lists this clone with a count of one. Mouse names are used for the genes. The read gets to within 1 residue of the CDR3 end, and the germline J gene fills in the rest. J is TRBJ1-1 and V is TRBV1; 9 bases match TRBD1. The V gene's germline CDR1 is NSQYPW and CDR2 LRSPGD (reference sequence). V shed 4 bases and J 3 bases; nucleotides not matched to a gene: 0. The CDR3 loop spans 13 amino acids. The part of the CDR3 DNA that was read is TGCACCTGCAGTGGGACAGGGGACACAGAAGTCTTC. It specifies CTCSGTGDTEVF. The entire CDR3 protein reads CTCSGTGDTEVFF.

With respect to this clone: Mouse gene names apply. The read finishes 1 residue shy of the CDR3 end, and the germline J gene is used to complete it. The V call is TRBV13-3, the J call TRBJ2-1; 7 nucleotides align to TRBD1. Per the germline V gene, CDR1 is NNHDY and CDR2 is SYVADS. The CDR3 spans 12 residues. V was clipped by 6 bases and J by 6 bases; unmatched bases: 3. Partial CDR3 DNA: TGTGCCAGCAACGACAGGGTTGCTGAGCAGTTC. Amino acid sequence: CASNDRVAEQF. The full CDR3 protein reads CASNDRVAEQFF.